The T cell receptor beta chain described here comes from a study of blood T cell repertoires in COVID-19. Turning to the study itself: Italy, Spain and the United States were the sources of the convalescent and acute COVID-19 samples. T cells, B-cell-depleted T cells, or PBMCs supplied cDNA or gDNA.

Methods used by the authors: From reference gene primer amplification, estimates of nucleated cell counts were derived. Clones were read by immunoSEQ multiplex PCR, and TCRdb kept only the in-frame ones, dropping some. V, J and clone size derive from that table, while D and trimming were established from the DNA sequence. This repertoire shows about 350,000 clones, about 87% found once; its top ten account for over 4%. The V and J ends lost 5 bases and 4 bases, in that order; junction bases with no gene match: 3. This CDR3 has 13 residues. Germline V gene sequence: CDR1 SEHNR, CDR2 FQNEAQ (reference sequence).

Sequencing was performed on PBMCs or T cells enriched from blood (not recorded which). This chain joins TRBV7-9 and TRBJ2-3; TRBD1 agrees at 7 bases. This TCR derives from a woman aged 25 to 39 who had recovered from COVID-19. Written as DNA, the CDR3 is TGTGCCAGCAGCCGACAGGGAGCAGATACGCAGTATTTT. The encoded protein is CASSRQGADTQYF.